This TCR beta chain was observed in a study of OX40 agonist ivuxolimab in advanced cancers. About the study: Those enrolled were approximately 78% male, with a mean age of approximately 60 years and ages from about 20 to 85. Partial responses were seen in three patients, one with hepatocellular carcinoma and two with cutaneous melanoma. Findings of the study overall: Blood T cells, both CD4+ and CD8+, expanded clonally by week 6 at 0.1 to 3.0 mg/kg.

TCRdb keeps only in-frame clones here, not all; method: immunoSEQ multiplex PCR. In the table there are some 70,000 clones, more than 70% of which are singletons. Trimming pared 4 bases from V and 10 bases from J, leaving 16 bases between. This CDR3 contains 13 residues. CDR1 MNHNS and CDR2 SASEGT come from the germline V gene. This clone was seen once. What it binds is not known. This chain connects TRBV6-1 to TRBJ1-1; tentatively, D is TRBD1 (6 bases). Sequenced here: CD4+ or CD8+ T cells sorted from blood, sampled in a trial of the OX40 agonist ivuxolimab. This TCR came from an adult with an advanced solid tumor such as melanoma, head and neck, liver or kidney cancer. The CDR3 sequence: CASSADRIRGAFF. CDR3 coding DNA: TGTGCCAGCAGTGCCGACAGGATCAGAGGAGCTTTCTTT.